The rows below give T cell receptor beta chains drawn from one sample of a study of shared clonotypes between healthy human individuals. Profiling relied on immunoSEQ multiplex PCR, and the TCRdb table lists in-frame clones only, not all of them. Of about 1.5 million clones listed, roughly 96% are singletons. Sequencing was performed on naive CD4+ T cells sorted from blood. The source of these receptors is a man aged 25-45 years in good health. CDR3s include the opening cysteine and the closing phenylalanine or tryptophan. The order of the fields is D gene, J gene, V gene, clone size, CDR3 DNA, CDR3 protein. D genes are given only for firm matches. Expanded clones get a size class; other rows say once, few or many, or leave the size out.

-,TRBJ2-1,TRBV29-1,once,TGCAGCGTTCCCGGACGGGAGACCTACAATGAGCAGTTCTTC,CSVPGRETYNEQFF
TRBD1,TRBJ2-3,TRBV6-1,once,TGTGCCAGCCGGACAGGGGGCAGCACAGATACGCAGTATTTT,CASRTGGSTDTQYF
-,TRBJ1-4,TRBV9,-,TGTGCCAGCAGCCCGGCCCCACAGGCTAATGAAAAACTGTTTTTT,CASSPAPQANEKLFF
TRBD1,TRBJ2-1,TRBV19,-,TGTGCCAGTAGTAGCAGGGGGCGCTTCGTCTACAATGAGCAGTTCTTC,CASSSRGRFVYNEQFF
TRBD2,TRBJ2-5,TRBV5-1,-,TGCGCCAGCAGCCCCGGCTTGGGCGGGAGGGTTGAGACCCAGTACTTC,CASSPGLGGRVETQYF
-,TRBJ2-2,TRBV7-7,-,TGTGCCAGCAGCTTAGTTGTAGGGAACACCGGGGAGCTGTTTTTT,CASSLVVGNTGELFF
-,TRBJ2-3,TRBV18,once,TGTGCCAGCTCACCGATGGGCAGGGGGGGCACAGATACGCAGTATTTT,CASSPMGRGGTDTQYF
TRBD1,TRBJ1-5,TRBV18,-,TGTGCCAGCTCACCAGTACAGGGGGTCCAGCCCCAGCATTTT,CASSPVQGVQPQHF
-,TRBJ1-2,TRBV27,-,TGTGCCAGCAGTCCGGTTTGGCAGACTAACTATGGCTACACCTTC,CASSPVWQTNYGYTF
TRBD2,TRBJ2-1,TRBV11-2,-,TGTGCCAGCAGCTTATTAGCGGGGGACTCCTACAATGAGCAGTTCTTC,CASSLLAGDSYNEQFF
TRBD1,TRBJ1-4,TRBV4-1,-,TGCGCCAGCAGCCAGGGACAGGGGACGAGTGGGGAAAAACTGTTTTTT,CASSQGQGTSGEKLFF
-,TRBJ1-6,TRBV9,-,TGTGCCAGCAGCGTATGGGACACTTCACCCCTCCACTTT,CASSVWDTSPLHF
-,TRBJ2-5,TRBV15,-,TGTGCCACCAGCAAAGCCCAAGAGACCCAGTACTTC,CATSKAQETQYF
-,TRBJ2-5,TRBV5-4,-,TGTGCCAGCAGCTTTGACCTCCTGGGAGCGGCTGGGGAGACCCAGTACTTC,CASSFDLLGAAGETQYF
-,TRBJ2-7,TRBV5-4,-,TGTGCCAGCAGCTTGGAACCCGCTCCAGAGCAGTACTTC,CASSLEPAPEQYF
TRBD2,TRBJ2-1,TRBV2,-,TGTGCCAGCAGTGATGCGGGAGGGCCTAATGAGCAGTTCTTC,CASSDAGGPNEQFF
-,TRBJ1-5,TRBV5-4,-,TGTGCCAGCAGCTTGGACAGCTCACCCCAGCATTTT,CASSLDSSPQHF
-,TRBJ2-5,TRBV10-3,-,TGTGCCATCAAGAATACAGCCCAGGAGACCCAGTACTTC,CAIKNTAQETQYF
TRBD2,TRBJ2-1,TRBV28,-,TGTGCCAGCAGTCGGACTAGCGGGAATTGGAATGAGCAGTTCTTC,CASSRTSGNWNEQFF
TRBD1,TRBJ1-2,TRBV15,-,TGTGCCACCAGCACCGGAGGACAGGGAAGAATCTATGGCTACACCTTC,CATSTGGQGRIYGYTF
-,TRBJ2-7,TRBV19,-,TGTGCCAGTAGCCGTCTTACCGGGACCTACGAGCAGTACTTC,CASSRLTGTYEQYF
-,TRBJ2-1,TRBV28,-,TGTGCCAGCAGTTCACAGCTCGGGAGCGGAGGAGGCTCCTACAATGAGCAGTTCTTC,CASSSQLGSGGGSYNEQFF
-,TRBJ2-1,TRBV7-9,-,TGTGCCAGCAGCCAGGTGGATGAGCAGTTCTTC,CASSQVDEQFF
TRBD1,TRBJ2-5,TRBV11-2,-,TGTGCCAGCAGCTTGGGACAGGGGCAAGAGACCCAGTACTTC,CASSLGQGQETQYF
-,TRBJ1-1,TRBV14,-,TGTGCCAGCAGCCACCGAAGCCACAGGGTCGCCGAAGCTTTCTTT,CASSHRSHRVAEAFF
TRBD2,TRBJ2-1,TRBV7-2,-,TGTGCCAGCAGCTTCGAACCCCTAGCGGGACGGAATGAGCAGTTCTTC,CASSFEPLAGRNEQFF
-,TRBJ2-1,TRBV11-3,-,TGTGCCAGCAGCCGCAGGGGAAGCCACAATGAGCAGTTCTTC,CASSRRGSHNEQFF
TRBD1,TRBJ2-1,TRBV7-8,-,TGTGCCAGCAGCAGAATGGCGGGACAGGGCTACAATGAGCAGTTCTTC,CASSRMAGQGYNEQFF
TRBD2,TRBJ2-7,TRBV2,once,TGTGCCAGCTTGGCCCGACTAGCGGGAGAAATCTCCTACGAGCAGTACTTC,CASLARLAGEISYEQYF
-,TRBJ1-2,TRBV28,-,TGTGCCAGCAGTTTATTGTTGTCGGGCGCACACTATGGCTACACCTTC,CASSLLLSGAHYGYTF
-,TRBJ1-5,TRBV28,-,TGTGCCAGCAGTCGCCTTGTGGCGAATCAGCCCCAGCATTTT,CASSRLVANQPQHF
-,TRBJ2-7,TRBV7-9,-,TGTGCCAGCAGCTTAGTATCCCGATACGAGCAGTACTTC,CASSLVSRYEQYF
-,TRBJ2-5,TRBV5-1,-,TGCGCCAGCAGCCCCGGCGGAAGGGTTGAGACCCAGTACTTC,CASSPGGRVETQYF
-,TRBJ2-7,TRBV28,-,TGTGCCAGCAGTTTCTTAGCGGTCTCGTACGAGCAGTACTTC,CASSFLAVSYEQYF
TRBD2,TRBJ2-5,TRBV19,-,TGTGCCAGTAGTATAGTAGCGGGAACACAAGAGACCCAGTACTTC,CASSIVAGTQETQYF
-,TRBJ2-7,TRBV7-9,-,TGTGCCAGCAGCTTTGCGGGGACTCCCTACGAGCAGTACTTC,CASSFAGTPYEQYF
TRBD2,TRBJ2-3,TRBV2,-,TGTGCCAGCAGTGGAAGGCTAGCGGGAGGTGATACGCAGTATTTT,CASSGRLAGGDTQYF
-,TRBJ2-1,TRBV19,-,TGTGCCAGTAGCCCTCAGGAGCGGGTCTCCTACAATGAGCAGTTCTTC,CASSPQERVSYNEQFF
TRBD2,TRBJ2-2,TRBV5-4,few,TGTGCCAGCAGCCCCAGCGGGACCCTGGGGGAGCTGTTTTTT,CASSPSGTLGELFF
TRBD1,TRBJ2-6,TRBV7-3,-,TGTGCCAGCAGCTTAAGGCCAGGGACAGGGGGCGAAGGAGGATCTGGGGCCAACGTCCTGACTTTC,CASSLRPGTGGEGGSGANVLTF
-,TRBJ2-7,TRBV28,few,TGTGCCAGCAGCAGCCACTACGAGCAGTACTTC,CASSSHYEQYF
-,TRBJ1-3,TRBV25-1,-,TGTGCCAGCAGGGCCCAGGCCCCGTCTGGAAACACCATATATTTT,CASRAQAPSGNTIYF
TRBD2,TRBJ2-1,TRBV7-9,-,TGTGCCAGCAGGAGAGCCAGCGGGAGTTACAATGAGCAGTTCTTC,CASRRASGSYNEQFF
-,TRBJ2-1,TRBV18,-,TGTGCCAGCGAACAGGGTAACCTATACAATGAGCAGTTCTTC,CASEQGNLYNEQFF
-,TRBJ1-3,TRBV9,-,TGTGCCAGCAGTGACGCTGGCCAGGCGCAATTCTCTGGAAACACCATATATTTT,CASSDAGQAQFSGNTIYF
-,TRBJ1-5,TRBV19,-,TGTGCCAGTACCCGAGACCGTTACAATCAGCCCCAGCATTTT,CASTRDRYNQPQHF
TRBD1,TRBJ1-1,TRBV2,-,TGTGCCAGCAGAGAAACAGGGGTCGCTGAAGCTTTCTTT,CASRETGVAEAFF
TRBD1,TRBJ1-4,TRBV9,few,TGTGCCAGCAGCGCGACAGGGGGCAATGAAAAACTGTTTTTT,CASSATGGNEKLFF
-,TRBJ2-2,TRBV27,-,TGTGCCAGCAGTTTGGTGTCAACATACACCGGGGAGCTGTTTTTT,CASSLVSTYTGELFF
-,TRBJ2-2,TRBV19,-,TGTGCCAGTAGTATTTGGCGGACCGGGGAGCTGTTTTTT,CASSIWRTGELFF
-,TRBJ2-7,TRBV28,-,TGTGCCAGCACCTCGGGGAGGTCTTACGAGCAGTACTTC,CASTSGRSYEQYF
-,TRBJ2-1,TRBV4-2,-,TGTGCCAGCAGCTTCAGCTTGGGCCCTTACAATGAGCAGTTCTTC,CASSFSLGPYNEQFF
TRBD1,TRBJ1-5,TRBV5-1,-,TGCGCCAGCAGACAGGGGGAGCATCAGCCCCAGCATTTT,CASRQGEHQPQHF
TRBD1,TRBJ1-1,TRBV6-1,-,TGTGCCAGCAGATGGGACAGGGCGAACACTGAAGCTTTCTTT,CASRWDRANTEAFF
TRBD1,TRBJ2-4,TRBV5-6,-,TGTGCCAGCAGCTACAGGGGCGCAGGGGCCAAAAACATTCAGTACTTC,CASSYRGAGAKNIQYF
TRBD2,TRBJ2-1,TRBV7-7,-,TGTGCTAGCAGCTTATTCCCCGGGAGGAACTACAATGAGCAGTTCTTC,CASSLFPGRNYNEQFF
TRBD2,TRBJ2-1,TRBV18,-,TGTGCCAGCTCACCACCGCGGGGGAGAGGGAATGAGCAGTTCTTC,CASSPPRGRGNEQFF
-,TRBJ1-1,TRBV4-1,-,TGCGCCAGCAGCCCTGATGGGGGGCAAATGATGAACACTGAAGCTTTCTTT,CASSPDGGQMMNTEAFF
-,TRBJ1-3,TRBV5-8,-,TGTGCCAGCAGCCGCACCATCCAGACATTATTCTCTGGAAACACCATATATTTT,CASSRTIQTLFSGNTIYF